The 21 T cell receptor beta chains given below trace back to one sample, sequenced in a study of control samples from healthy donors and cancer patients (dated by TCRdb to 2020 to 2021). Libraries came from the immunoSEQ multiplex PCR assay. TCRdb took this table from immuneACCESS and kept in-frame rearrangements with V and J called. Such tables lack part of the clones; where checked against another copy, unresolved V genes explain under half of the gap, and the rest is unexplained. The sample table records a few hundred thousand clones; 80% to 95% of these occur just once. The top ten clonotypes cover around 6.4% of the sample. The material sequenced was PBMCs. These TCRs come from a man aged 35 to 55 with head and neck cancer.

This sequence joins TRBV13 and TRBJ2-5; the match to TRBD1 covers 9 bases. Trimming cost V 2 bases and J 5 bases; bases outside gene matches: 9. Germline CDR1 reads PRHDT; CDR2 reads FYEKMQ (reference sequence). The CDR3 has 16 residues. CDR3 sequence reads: CASSLPTGGGQETQYF. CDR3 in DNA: TGTGCCAGCAGCTTACCTACAGGGGGCGGGCAGGAGACCCAGTACTTC.

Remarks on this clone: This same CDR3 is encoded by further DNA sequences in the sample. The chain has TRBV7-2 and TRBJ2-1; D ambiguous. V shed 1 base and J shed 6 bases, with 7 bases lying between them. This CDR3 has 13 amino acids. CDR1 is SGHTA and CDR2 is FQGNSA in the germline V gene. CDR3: CASSLVGGNEQFF. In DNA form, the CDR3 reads TGTGCCAGCAGCTTAGTAGGCGGCAATGAGCAGTTCTTC.

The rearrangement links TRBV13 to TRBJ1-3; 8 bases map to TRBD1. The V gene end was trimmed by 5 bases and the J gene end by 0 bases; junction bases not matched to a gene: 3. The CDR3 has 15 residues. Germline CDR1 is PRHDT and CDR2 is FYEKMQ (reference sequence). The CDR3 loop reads CASSPDRGSGNTIYF. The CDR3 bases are TGTGCCAGCAGCCCCGACAGGGGCTCTGGAAACACCATATATTTT.

CDR3 residues: CASSALKTVHNEQFF. CDR3 coding DNA: TGTGCCAGCAGCGCACTGAAAACGGTCCACAATGAGCAGTTCTTC. This sequence joins TRBV21-1 and TRBJ2-1; the table's D call, TRBD2, was not checked against the DNA. TRBV21-1 is annotated as a pseudogene. This CDR3 spans 15 amino acids.

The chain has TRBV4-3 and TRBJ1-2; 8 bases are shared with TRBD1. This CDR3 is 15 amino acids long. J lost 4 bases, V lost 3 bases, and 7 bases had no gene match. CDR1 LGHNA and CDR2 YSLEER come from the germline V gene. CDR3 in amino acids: CASSHRPDRAYGYTF. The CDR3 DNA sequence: TGCGCCAGCAGCCACAGGCCGGACAGGGCCTATGGCTACACCTTC.

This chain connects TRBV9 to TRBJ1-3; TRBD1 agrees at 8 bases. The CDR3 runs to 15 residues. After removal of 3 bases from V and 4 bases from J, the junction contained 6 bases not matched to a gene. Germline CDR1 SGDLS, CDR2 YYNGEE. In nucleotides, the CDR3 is TGTGCCAGCAGCGCCAGGACAGGGTCCGGAAACACCATATATTTT. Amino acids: CASSARTGSGNTIYF.

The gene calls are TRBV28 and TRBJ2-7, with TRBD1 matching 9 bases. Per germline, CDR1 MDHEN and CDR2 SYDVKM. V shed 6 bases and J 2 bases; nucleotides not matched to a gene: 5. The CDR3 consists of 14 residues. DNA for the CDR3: TGTGCCAGCAGCCCGGGACAGGGTCCCTACGAGCAGTACTTC. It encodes CASSPGQGPYEQYF.

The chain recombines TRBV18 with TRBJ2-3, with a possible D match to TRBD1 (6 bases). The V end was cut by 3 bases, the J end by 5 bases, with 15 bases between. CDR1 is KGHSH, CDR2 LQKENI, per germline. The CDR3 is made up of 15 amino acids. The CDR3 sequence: CASSPDQGSRDTQYF. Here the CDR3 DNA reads TGTGCCAGCTCACCGGATCAGGGGTCGAGAGATACGCAGTATTTT.

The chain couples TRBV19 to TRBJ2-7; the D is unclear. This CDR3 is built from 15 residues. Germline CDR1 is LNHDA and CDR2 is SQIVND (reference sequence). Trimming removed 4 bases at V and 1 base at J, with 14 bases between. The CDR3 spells CASSRTGRTSYEQYF. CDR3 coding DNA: TGTGCCAGTAGTAGGACGGGCCGCACATCCTACGAGCAGTACTTC.

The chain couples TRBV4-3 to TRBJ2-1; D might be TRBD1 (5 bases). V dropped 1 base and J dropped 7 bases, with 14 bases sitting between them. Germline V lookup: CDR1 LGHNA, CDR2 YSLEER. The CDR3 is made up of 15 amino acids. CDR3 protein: CASSQGVSRVNEQFF. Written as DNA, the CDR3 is TGCGCCAGCAGCCAAGGCGTCAGCAGGGTAAATGAGCAGTTCTTC.

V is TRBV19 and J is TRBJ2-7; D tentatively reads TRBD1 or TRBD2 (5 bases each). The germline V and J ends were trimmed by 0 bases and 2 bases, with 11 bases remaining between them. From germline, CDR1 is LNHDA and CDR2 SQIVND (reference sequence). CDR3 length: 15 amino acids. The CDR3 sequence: CASSIDRDGAYEQYF. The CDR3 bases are TGTGCCAGTAGTATAGACCGGGACGGAGCCTACGAGCAGTACTTC.

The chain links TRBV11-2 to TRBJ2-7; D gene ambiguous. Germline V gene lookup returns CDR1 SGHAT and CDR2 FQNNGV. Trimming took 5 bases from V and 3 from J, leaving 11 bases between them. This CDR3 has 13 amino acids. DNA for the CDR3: TGTGCCAGCAGCCTCGGGCAGGTCTACGAGCAGTACTTC. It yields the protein CASSLGQVYEQYF.

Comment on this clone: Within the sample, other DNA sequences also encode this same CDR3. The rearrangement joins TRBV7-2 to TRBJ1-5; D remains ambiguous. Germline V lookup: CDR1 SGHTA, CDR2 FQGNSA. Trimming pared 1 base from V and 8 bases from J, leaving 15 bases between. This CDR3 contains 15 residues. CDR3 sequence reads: CASSLGGGPGEPQHF. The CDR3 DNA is TGTGCCAGCAGCTTAGGGGGTGGGCCGGGAGAGCCCCAGCATTTT.

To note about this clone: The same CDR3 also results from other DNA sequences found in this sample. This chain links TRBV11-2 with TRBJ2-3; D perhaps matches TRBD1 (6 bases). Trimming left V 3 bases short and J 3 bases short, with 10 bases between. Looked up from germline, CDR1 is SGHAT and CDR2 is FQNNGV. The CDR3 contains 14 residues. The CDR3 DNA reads TGTGCCAGCAGCTTGGAACAGGGTACAGATACGCAGTATTTT. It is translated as CASSLEQGTDTQYF.

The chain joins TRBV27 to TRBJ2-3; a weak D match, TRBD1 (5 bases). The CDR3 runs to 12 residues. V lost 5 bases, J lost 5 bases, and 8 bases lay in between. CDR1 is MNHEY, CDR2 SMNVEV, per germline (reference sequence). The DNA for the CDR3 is TGTGCCAGCAGTGTCACAGGAGATACGCAGTATTTT. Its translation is CASSVTGDTQYF.

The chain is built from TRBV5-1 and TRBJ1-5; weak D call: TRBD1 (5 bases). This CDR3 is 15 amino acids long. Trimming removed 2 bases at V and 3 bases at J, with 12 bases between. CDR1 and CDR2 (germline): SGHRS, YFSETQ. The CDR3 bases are TGCGCCAGCAGCTTAGTAGGGGCCCTCAATCAGCCCCAGCATTTT. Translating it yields CASSLVGALNQPQHF.

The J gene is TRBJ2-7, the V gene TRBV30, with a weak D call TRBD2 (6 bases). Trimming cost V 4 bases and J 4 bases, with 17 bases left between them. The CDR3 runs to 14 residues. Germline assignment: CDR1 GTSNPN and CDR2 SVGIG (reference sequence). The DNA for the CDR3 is TGTGCCTGGAACCCTATGGGGGGTTTATACGAGCAGTACTTC. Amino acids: CAWNPMGGLYEQYF.

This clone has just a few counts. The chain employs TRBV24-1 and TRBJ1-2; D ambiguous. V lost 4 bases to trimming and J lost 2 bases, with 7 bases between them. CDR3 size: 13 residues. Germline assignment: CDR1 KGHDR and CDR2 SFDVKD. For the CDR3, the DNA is TGTGCCACCAGTGAGTCCCAAAACTATGGCTACACCTTC. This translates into CATSESQNYGYTF.

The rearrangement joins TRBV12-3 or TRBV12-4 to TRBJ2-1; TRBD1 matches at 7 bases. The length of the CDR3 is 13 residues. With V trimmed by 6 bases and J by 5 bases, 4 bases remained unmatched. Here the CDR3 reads CASRGDRNNEQFF. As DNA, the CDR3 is TGTGCCAGCAGGGGGGACAGAAACAATGAGCAGTTCTTC.

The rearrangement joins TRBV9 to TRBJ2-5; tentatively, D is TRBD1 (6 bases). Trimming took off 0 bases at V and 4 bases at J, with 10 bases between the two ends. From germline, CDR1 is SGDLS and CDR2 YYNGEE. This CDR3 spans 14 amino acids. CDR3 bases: TGTGCCAGCAGCGTAGGAGGCAGGGGAGAGACCCAGTACTTC. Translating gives CASSVGGRGETQYF.

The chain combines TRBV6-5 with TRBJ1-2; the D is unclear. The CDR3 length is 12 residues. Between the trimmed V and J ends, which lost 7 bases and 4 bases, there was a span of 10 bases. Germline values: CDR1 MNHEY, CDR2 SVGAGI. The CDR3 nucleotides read TGTGCCAGCACCTCGGGGTTCTATGGCTACACCTTC. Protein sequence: CASTSGFYGYTF.